These T cell receptor beta chains were read from a single sample in a study of shared clonotypes between healthy human individuals. Repertoires were generated with immunoSEQ multiplex PCR, while TCRdb's copy carries only in-frame clones and drops some. The sample has a few million clones; 90% to 95% are singletons. Specimen: naive CD4+ T cells sorted from blood. These receptors were obtained from a man younger than 35 in good health. CDR3s include the opening cysteine and the closing phenylalanine or tryptophan. Each record gives: J gene, V gene, CDR3 length, CDR3 protein.

TRBJ2-1 | TRBV5-1 | 14 | CASSRQGAPNEQFF
TRBJ2-5 | TRBV4-1 | 12 | CASSRPGETQYF
TRBJ2-5 | TRBV6-5 | 16 | CASSFSGGLTVETQYF
TRBJ2-2 | TRBV4-1 | 17 | CASSQARDRGNTGELFF
TRBJ2-4 | TRBV5-5 | 17 | CASSLAVGSEAKNIQYF
TRBJ2-5 | TRBV5-1 | 14 | CASSLAGHQETQYF
TRBJ2-1 | TRBV19 | 18 | CASSIWAGTHIPYNEQFF
TRBJ2-2 | TRBV5-1 | 15 | CASSLAGGDTGELFF
TRBJ2-5 | TRBV15 | 15 | CATSRDSRGRETQYF
TRBJ2-3 | TRBV10-3 | 15 | CATSLAGGSTDTQYF